The 12 T cell receptor beta chains in this list originate from one sample, sequenced in a study of shared clonotypes between healthy human individuals. Clones were read by immunoSEQ multiplex PCR, and TCRdb kept only the in-frame ones, dropping some. Of around 700,000 clones listed, roughly 78% were seen once; the top ten hold about 1.8%. The sequenced sample consisted of memory CD4+ T cells sorted from blood. The subset denotes: CD45RA-negative fraction. The source is a woman aged 25 to 39 in good health.

The rearrangement links TRBV28 to TRBJ1-5; 10 bases are shared with TRBD1. The V gene's germline CDR1 is MDHEN and CDR2 SYDVKM. The CDR3 covers 15 residues. V shed 2 bases and J 7 bases; nucleotides not matched to a gene: 5. CDR3 protein: CASSLPTGGRQPQHF. DNA of the CDR3: TGTGCCAGCAGTTTACCGACAGGGGGCAGACAGCCCCAGCATTTT.

A few counts support this clone. The chain combines TRBV2 with TRBJ2-7, with 7 nucleotides matching TRBD1. CDR1 SNHLY and CDR2 FYNNEI come from the germline V gene. The CDR3 loop spans 15 amino acids. V gave up 1 base and J gave up 4 bases; unmatched junction bases: 7. DNA for the CDR3: TGTGCCAGCAGTGAAGGCGGACAGGCCATGTACGAGCAGTACTTC. Protein sequence: CASSEGGQAMYEQYF.

The rearrangement uses TRBV18 and TRBJ1-5; D is uncertain. The germline CDR1 and CDR2 sequences are KGHSH and LQKENI. The CDR3 length is 14 residues. V lost 2 bases to trimming and J lost 4 bases, with 9 bases between them. The CDR3 coding sequence is TGTGCCAGCTCACCAAGGAGAACTAATCAGCCCCAGCATTTT. As protein: CASSPRRTNQPQHF.

The chain uses TRBV10-2 and TRBJ2-7, with TRBD1 matching over 8 bases. Per germline, CDR1 WSHSY and CDR2 SAAADI. V trimming: 10 bases; J trimming: 0 bases; junction bases outside the gene matches: 14. The CDR3 length is 16 residues. The CDR3 DNA reads as TGCGCCACCCAAAGCCTACAGGGGGTTGGCTCCTACGAGCAGTACTTC. Translating gives CATQSLQGVGSYEQYF.

J is TRBJ1-5 and V is TRBV10-3; D not certain. Germline V gene data show CDR1 as ENHRY and CDR2 as SYGVKD. CDR3 length equals 13 residues. V shed 2 bases and J shed 6 bases, with 8 bases lying between them. Here the CDR3 reads CAISEGRAQPQHF. DNA of the CDR3: TGTGCCATCAGTGAGGGAAGGGCTCAGCCCCAGCATTTT.

This sequence joins TRBV9 and TRBJ1-2; 9 bases are a match to TRBD1. Trimming at V came to 2 bases and at J to 4 bases, leaving 6 bases not matched to a gene. The CDR3 consists of 15 residues. Germline V gene lookup returns CDR1 SGDLS and CDR2 YYNGEE. The CDR3 coding sequence is TGTGCCAGCAGCGTCTCCTCGGGACAGGGCTATGGCTACACCTTC. Translated: CASSVSSGQGYGYTF.

The rearrangement joins TRBV10-3 to TRBJ2-7; D may be TRBD2 (5 bases). The CDR3 consists of 13 residues. The V gene's germline CDR1 is ENHRY and CDR2 SYGVKD. Trimming cost V 6 bases and J 0 bases, with 9 bases left between them. The CDR3 DNA reads as TGTGCCATCAGCAGCGGAAGCTCCTACGAGCAGTACTTC. This encodes CAISSGSSYEQYF.

The CDR3 bases are TGCAGTGCCCGGGGGGGACATGAGCAGTTCTTC. This translates into CSARGGHEQFF. The J gene is TRBJ2-1, the V gene TRBV20-1; 8 nucleotides align to TRBD2. Per germline, CDR1 DFQATT and CDR2 SNEGSKA (reference sequence). Germline trimming cut 6 bases from V and 8 bases from J; bases unmatched to any gene: 3. The CDR3 totals 11 residues.

The chain couples TRBV25-1 to TRBJ2-3; D remains unclear. This CDR3 contains 14 residues. Germline V gene data show CDR1 as MGHDK and CDR2 as SYGVNS. Trimming shortened V by 2 bases and J by 3 bases, and 9 bases separated the two germline ends. The CDR3 spells CASSEVAFTDTQYF. The CDR3 bases are TGTGCCAGCAGTGAAGTAGCTTTTACAGATACGCAGTATTTT.

The CDR3 protein is CASRKQENTEAFF. The DNA of the CDR3 is TGTGCCAGCAGGAAACAAGAGAACACTGAAGCTTTCTTT. The gene calls are TRBV2 and TRBJ1-1; D not certain. The germline gives CDR1 SNHLY, CDR2 FYNNEI. V was pared by 6 bases and J by 1 base, with 9 bases between. This CDR3 is built from 13 residues.

This sequence joins TRBV7-6 and TRBJ2-1; 16 bases agree with TRBD2. The CDR3 has 19 residues. Trimming cost V 5 bases and J 8 bases; bases outside gene matches: 15. Germline V gene sequence: CDR1 SGHVS, CDR2 FNYEAQ. The CDR3 coding sequence is TGTGCCAGCAGCGGAGCCGGGACTAGCGGGAGGGCCGTGCGGGATGAGCAGTTCTTC. It is translated as CASSGAGTSGRAVRDEQFF.

The chain recombines TRBV28 with TRBJ1-5, with 8 positions matching TRBD1. V shed 8 bases, J shed 2 bases, and the junction held 5 bases outside the gene matches. The CDR3 covers 14 residues. From germline, CDR1 is MDHEN and CDR2 SYDVKM. This CDR3 is CASQTGQGNQPQHF. The CDR3 DNA reads as TGTGCCAGCCAAACGGGACAGGGCAATCAGCCCCAGCATTTT.